This TCR beta chain stems from a study of T cell responses to AZD1222 COVID-19 vaccine. Here immunoSEQ multiplex PCR was the method, and the copy in TCRdb shows in-frame clones only, minus some. The sample consists of 150,000 to 200,000 clones, about 91% of them appearing once. The CDR3 extends over 10 amino acids. Trimming took 7 bases from V and 6 from J, leaving 9 bases between them. Germline loops: CDR1 DFQATT, CDR2 SNEGSKA (reference sequence). With respect to this clone: Antigen specificity is unknown.

Study results and caveats: Nearly half of spike-specific TCRs reportedly go after variant regions that carry no mutations. CD4 TCRs associated with vaccination spanned spike, dominating at 160-218 and 743-854. The sample set comprised mostly white British donors with more females, and clonal diversity was possibly underestimated. Rises in breadth and depth of Spike-specific TCRs came after two AZD1222 doses.

This receptor was identified in an adult who received the AZD1222 COVID-19 vaccine. The V gene is TRBV20-1, the J gene TRBJ1-2, with D uncertain. The source was peripheral blood, collected 28 days after the second AZD1222 dose. Here the CDR3 DNA reads TGCAGTGGTCGGGTGGATGGCTACACCTTC. Translating it yields CSGRVDGYTF.